This T cell receptor (beta chain) was sequenced in a study of T-cell memory formation after mild COVID-19. Background on the study: Largely donor-specific sequence clusters came from a couple of donors. Study-wide points: CD4/CD8 balance held among clones contracting day 15 to 85, and later expanders leaned CD4+.

This CDR3 is 13 amino acids long. V gave up 6 bases and J gave up 3 bases, with 11 bases separating them. Germline CDR1 MNHEY, CDR2 SMNVEV (reference sequence). As regards this clonotype: No antigen is known for it.

Using constant-segment primers, 5'RACE produced TCR alpha and TCR beta cDNA libraries carrying sample barcodes and UMIs. TCRdb passed the 5' RACE reads through MiXCR, listing each CDR3 protein once. The sample lists about 560,000 distinct CDR3 sequences; more than 15% were seen once. The chain couples TRBV27 to TRBJ1-1; D uncertain. Material for sequencing was PBMCs or a T cell subset sorted from them (not recorded which). This TCR was recovered from an adult woman who had mild COVID-19 (a few samples of this study predate the infection). Cell type and time point are not known. In DNA, the CDR3 is TGTGCCAGCAGCCAAACAGAGTACACTGAAGCTTTCTTT. This encodes CASSQTEYTEAFF.